This T cell receptor beta chain was identified in a study of metastatic and nonmetastatic thyroid tumors. For the study at large: Across peripheral blood and tumor or nodule tissue samples taken from malignant and benign thyroid patients, the repertoires were compared with one another. Whole-study findings and limits: The study reportedly found significantly higher TCR beta diversity in malignant thyroid tumors than benign nodules, in blood and tumor.

Each patient came to thyroid surgery without any prior treatment (of any kind). Within the sample, this clone is large. Its antigen remains unknown. The CDR3 runs to 13 residues. V was trimmed by 5 bases and J by 1 base, leaving 8 bases between them. Germline V CDR1 and CDR2: MNHNS, SASEGT. Study processing details: A papillary thyroid cancer distant-metastasis classifier was built from CDR3 differences across clinicopathological groups. TCRdb reassembled clones from the PCR reads with MiXCR. The V and J calls shown here were made by TCRdb, not taken from the authors' results. The sample records over 6,000 clones, roughly 30% being singletons.

The material sequenced was adjacent normal tissue. The receptor's source is a female donor with papillary thyroid cancer or a benign thyroid nodule (not recorded which). Some clones in this sample may be carry-over from other donors' samples. This chain connects TRBV6-1 to TRBJ1-1; unclear D gene. CDR3 coding DNA: TGTGCCAGCAGTTTCTTGTCGAACACTGAAGCTTTCTTT. It is translated as CASSFLSNTEAFF.